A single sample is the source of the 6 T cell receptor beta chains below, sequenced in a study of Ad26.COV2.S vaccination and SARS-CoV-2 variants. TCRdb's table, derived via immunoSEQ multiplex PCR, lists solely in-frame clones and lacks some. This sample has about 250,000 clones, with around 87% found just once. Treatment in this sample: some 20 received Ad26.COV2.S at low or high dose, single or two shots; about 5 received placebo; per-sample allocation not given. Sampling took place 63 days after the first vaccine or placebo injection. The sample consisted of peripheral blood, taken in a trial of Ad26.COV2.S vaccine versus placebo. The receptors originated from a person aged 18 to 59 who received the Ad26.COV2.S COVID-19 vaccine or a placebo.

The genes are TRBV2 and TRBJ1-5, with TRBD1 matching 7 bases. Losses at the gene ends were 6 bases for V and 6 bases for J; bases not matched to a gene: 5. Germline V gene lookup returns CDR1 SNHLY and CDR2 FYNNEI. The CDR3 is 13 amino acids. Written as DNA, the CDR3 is TGTGCCAGCAGGACGGGACAGACTCAGCCCCAGCATTTT. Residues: CASRTGQTQPQHF. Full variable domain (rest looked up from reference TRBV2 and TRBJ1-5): EPEVTQTPSHQVTQMGQEVILRCVPISNHLYFYWYRQILGQKVEFLVSFYNNEISEKSEIFDDQFSVERPDGSNFTLKIRSTKLEDSAMYFCASRTGQTQPQHFGDGTRLSIL.

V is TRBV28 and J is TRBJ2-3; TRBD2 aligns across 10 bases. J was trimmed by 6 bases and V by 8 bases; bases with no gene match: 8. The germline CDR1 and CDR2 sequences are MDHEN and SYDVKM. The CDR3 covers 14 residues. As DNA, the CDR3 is TGTGCCAGCCTAGCGGGGGACTTGAGGGATACGCAGTATTTT. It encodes CASLAGDLRDTQYF.

The CDR3 reads CASGLPRTGGTYEQYF. CDR3 nucleotides: TGTGCTAGTGGTTTGCCTCGGACAGGGGGCACGTACGAGCAGTACTTC. The rearrangement links TRBV12-5 to TRBJ2-7; 11 nucleotides align to TRBD1. The CDR3 runs to 16 residues. The germline V gene encodes CDR1 LGHNT and CDR2 FRNRAP. V was clipped by 2 bases and J by 4 bases; unmatched bases: 7.

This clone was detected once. The CDR3 region has the DNA TGTGCCAGCAGCCCCAGGGGGGGCCGGGACCGAGATTCACCCCTCCACTTT. The encoded protein is CASSPRGGRDRDSPLHF. This sequence joins TRBV9 and TRBJ1-6; 7 nucleotides line up with TRBD1. Germline CDR1 is SGDLS and CDR2 is YYNGEE. The CDR3 covers 17 residues. J was trimmed by 8 bases and V by 4 bases; bases with no gene match: 15.

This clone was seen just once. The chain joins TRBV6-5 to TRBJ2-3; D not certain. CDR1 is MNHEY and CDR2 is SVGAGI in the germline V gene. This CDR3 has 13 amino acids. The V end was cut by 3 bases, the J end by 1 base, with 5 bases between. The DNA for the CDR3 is TGTGCCAGCAGTTATGGGCGCACAGATACGCAGTATTTT. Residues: CASSYGRTDTQYF.

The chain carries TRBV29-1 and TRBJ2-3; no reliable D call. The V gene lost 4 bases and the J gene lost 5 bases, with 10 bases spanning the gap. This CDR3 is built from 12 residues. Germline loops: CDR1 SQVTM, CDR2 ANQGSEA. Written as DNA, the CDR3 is TGCAGCGTTGTACTTGGGCAAGATACGCAGTATTTT. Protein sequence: CSVVLGQDTQYF.